The following is a T cell receptor beta chain sequence with its context. This sample was taken from a study of Graves' ophthalmopathy and Graves' hyperthyroidism. Scientists amplified the TCR beta CDR3 regions from RNA transcripts. HTBI primers primed a first-round RT-PCR, and a second-round multiplex PCR followed. One entry per CDR3 protein, called by TCRdb with MiXCR from the multiplex PCR reads. The data show around 1,000,000 distinct CDR3 sequences, 35% to 40% seen once. Exclusion criteria comprised other autoimmune diseases, uncontrolled infections, pregnancy or lactation in patients. The CDR3 is made up of 15 amino acids. Trimming shortened V by 2 bases and J by 6 bases, and 13 bases separated the two germline ends.

This chain joins TRBV12-3 or TRBV12-4 and TRBJ2-2; D is unclear. The specimen sequenced was peripheral blood or thyroid tissue (not recorded which). The TCR originated in an adult man with Graves' hyperthyroidism. The DNA of the CDR3 is TGTGCCAGCAGTTTACCGTTCAATGGTCCCGGGGAGCTGTTTTTT. The encoded protein is CASSLPFNGPGELFF.